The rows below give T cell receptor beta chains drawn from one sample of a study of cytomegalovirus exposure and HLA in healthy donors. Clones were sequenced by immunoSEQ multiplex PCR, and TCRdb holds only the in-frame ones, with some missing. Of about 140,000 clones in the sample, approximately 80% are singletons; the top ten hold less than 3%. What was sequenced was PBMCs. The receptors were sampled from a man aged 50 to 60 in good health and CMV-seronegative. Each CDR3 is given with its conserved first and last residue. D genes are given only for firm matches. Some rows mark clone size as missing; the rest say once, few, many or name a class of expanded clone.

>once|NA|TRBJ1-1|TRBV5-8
TGTGCCAGCAGCTTGGCCGGGGTGACTGAAGCTTTCTTT
CASSLAGVTEAFF
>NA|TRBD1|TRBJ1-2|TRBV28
TGTGCCAGCAGTTCCCCCGGACAGGGTTGGGGTGGCTACACCTTC
CASSSPGQGWGGYTF
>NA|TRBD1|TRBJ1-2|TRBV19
TGTGCCAGTAGCATTCCGGCAGGGGGACTTGGGAGTTATGGCTACACCTTC
CASSIPAGGLGSYGYTF
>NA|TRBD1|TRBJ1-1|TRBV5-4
TGTGCCAGCAAAACCGGGACAGCGAACACTGAAGCTTTCTTT
CASKTGTANTEAFF
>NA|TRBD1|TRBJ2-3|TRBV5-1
TGCGCCAGCAGCGGGACAGGGACAGATACGCAGTATTTT
CASSGTGTDTQYF
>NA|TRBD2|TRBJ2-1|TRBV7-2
TGTGCCAGCAGCGTTAGTACGGGAGGGTACAATGAGCAGTTCTTC
CASSVSTGGYNEQFF
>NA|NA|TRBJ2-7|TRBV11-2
TGTGCCAGCAGCTTAGGAGGCAGATCTTACGAGCAGTACTTC
CASSLGGRSYEQYF
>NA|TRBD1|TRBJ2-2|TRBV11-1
TGTGCCAGCAGCCGCGGCCCCCTGGACAGGCCCGGGGAGCTGTTTTTT
CASSRGPLDRPGELFF
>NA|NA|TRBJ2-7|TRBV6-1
TGTGCCAGCAGAGATACAGGGGGGGTGAGCGAGCAGTACTTC
CASRDTGGVSEQYF
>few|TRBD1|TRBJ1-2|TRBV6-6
TGTGCCAGCATGCCAGGGGGATCGGGCTATGGCTACACCTTC
CASMPGGSGYGYTF
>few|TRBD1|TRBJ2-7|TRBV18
TGTGCCAGCTCCCTCGGGACAGGACAACTCTACGAGCAGTACTTC
CASSLGTGQLYEQYF
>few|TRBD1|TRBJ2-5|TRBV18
TGTGCCAGCTCACCAAACGTCCGGACAGGGATGCAAGAGACCCAGTACTTC
CASSPNVRTGMQETQYF
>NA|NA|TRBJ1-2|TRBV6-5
TGTGCCAGCTCTAGATCGAGACCCGCAGGGTATGGCTACACCTTC
CASSRSRPAGYGYTF
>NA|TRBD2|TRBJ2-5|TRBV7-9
TGTGCCAGCAGCCTCCGAGCGGGAGTAACGGAGACCCAGTACTTC
CASSLRAGVTETQYF
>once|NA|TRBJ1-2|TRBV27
TGTGCCAGCAGTCGCCACAGGGATAGCGATGGCTACACCTTC
CASSRHRDSDGYTF
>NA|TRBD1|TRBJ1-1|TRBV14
TGTGCCAGCAGCCAAGGAGGAGGGGGCGCCGCCGCTTTCTTT
CASSQGGGGAAAFF
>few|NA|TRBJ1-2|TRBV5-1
TGCGCCAGCAGCTTCGCGGGGAGAACCTATGGCTACACCTTC
CASSFAGRTYGYTF
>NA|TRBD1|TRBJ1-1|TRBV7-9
TGTGCCAGCAGCTTACGACAGGGGGGGACTGAAGCTTTCTTT
CASSLRQGGTEAFF
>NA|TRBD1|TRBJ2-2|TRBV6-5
TGTGCCAGCAGTTCCCCCCGCAGGGGGAGCGCCGGGGAGCTGTTTTTT
CASSSPRRGSAGELFF
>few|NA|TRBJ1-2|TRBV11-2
TGTGCCAGCAGCTTGCAGGGGTTCACCGGCGGCTACACCTTC
CASSLQGFTGGYTF
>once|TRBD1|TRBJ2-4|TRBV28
TGTGCCAGCAGTTCGACAGGGTCCTTAGCCAAAAACATTCAGTACTTC
CASSSTGSLAKNIQYF
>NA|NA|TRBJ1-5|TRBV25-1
TGTGCCAGCAGTGGACACTCGGGGTATCAGCCCCAGCATTTT
CASSGHSGYQPQHF
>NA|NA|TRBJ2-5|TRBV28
TGTGCCAGCAGTTTCATCAACAGGCAAGAGACCCAGTACTTC
CASSFINRQETQYF
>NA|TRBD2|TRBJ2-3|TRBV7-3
TGTGCCAGCAGCCGTGGAGCGGGGGGGAGCACAGATACGCAGTATTTT
CASSRGAGGSTDTQYF
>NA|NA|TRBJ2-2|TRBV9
TGTGCCAGCAGCGCCGGAGGATGGGCCGTCACCGGGGAGCTGTTTTTT
CASSAGGWAVTGELFF
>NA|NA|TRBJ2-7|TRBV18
TGTGCCAGCTCCCCCACCTACGAGCAGTACTTC
CASSPTYEQYF
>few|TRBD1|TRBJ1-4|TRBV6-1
TGTGCCGGTCAGACAGGGGGGCATGAAAAACTGTTTTTT
CAGQTGGHEKLFF
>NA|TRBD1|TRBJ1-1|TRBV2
TGTGCCAGCACTGGACAGGAGAACACTGAAGCTTTCTTT
CASTGQENTEAFF
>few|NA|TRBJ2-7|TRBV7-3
TGTGCCAGCAGCTTAGTTCCGGGCCCTGCAGGGTCCTACGAGCAGTACTTC
CASSLVPGPAGSYEQYF
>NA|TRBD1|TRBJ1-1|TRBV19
TGTGCCAGTAGCCTGCAGGGGGACACTGAAGCTTTCTTT
CASSLQGDTEAFF
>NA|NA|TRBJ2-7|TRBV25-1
TGTGCCAGCAGCCCAGCCGGGACAATGGGCTACGAGCAGTACTTC
CASSPAGTMGYEQYF
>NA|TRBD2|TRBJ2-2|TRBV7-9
TGTGCCAGCAGCTTGGGGGGGGCCGGGGAGCTGTTTTTT
CASSLGGAGELFF
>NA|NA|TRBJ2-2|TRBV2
TGTGCCACCTTTCGGGCTACGGAGGAGACCGGGGAGCTGTTTTTT
CATFRATEETGELFF
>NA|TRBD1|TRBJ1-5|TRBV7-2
TGTGCCAGCAGCCCGACAGGGCGCAATCAGCCCCAGCATTTT
CASSPTGRNQPQHF
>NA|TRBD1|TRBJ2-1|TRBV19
TGTGCCAGTAGTATAGAGGATACGGGACAGTTGGACTACAATGAGCAGTTCTTC
CASSIEDTGQLDYNEQFF
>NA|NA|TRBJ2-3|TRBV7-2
TGTGCCAGCAGGTCCCCGGGACTTTTCACAGATACGCAGTATTTT
CASRSPGLFTDTQYF
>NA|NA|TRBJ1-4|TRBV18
TGTGCCAGCTCACCGGCGGGGGAAAATGAAAAACTGTTTTTT
CASSPAGENEKLFF
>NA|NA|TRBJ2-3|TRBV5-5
TGTGCCAGCAGCTTGGGGGGAGGGGGGGCAGATACGCAGTATTTT
CASSLGGGGADTQYF
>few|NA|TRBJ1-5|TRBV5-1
TGCGCCAGCAGCTTGGCGGGTCAGGGGAATCAGCCCCAGCATTTT
CASSLAGQGNQPQHF
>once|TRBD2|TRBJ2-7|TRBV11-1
TGTGCCAGCAGCTTAGAACTAGCGGGTCAATACGAGCAGTACTTC
CASSLELAGQYEQYF
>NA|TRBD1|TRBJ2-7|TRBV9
TGTGCCAGCAGCTTGCGACAGGGTGAGGGGCAGTACTTC
CASSLRQGEGQYF
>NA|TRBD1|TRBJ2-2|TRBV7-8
TGTGCCAGCAGCGCCCGGACAGGGGCTACCGGGGAGCTGTTTTTT
CASSARTGATGELFF
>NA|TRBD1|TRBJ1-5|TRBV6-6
TGTGCCAGCAGTGACTCAGGGGGAGAGCAGCCCCAGCATTTT
CASSDSGGEQPQHF
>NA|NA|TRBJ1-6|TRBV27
TGTGCCAGCAGCCCCGGGGGGGGTTCACCCCTCCACTTT
CASSPGGGSPLHF
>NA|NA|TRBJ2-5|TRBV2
TGTGCCAGCAGTCCCAAAGAGACCCAGTACTTC
CASSPKETQYF
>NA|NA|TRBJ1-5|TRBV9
TGTGCCAGCAGCGTAGATCAGGGACAGCCCCAGCATTTT
CASSVDQGQPQHF
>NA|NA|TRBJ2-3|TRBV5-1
TGCGCCAGCAGCCCGAGACACCCCACAGATACGCAGTATTTT
CASSPRHPTDTQYF
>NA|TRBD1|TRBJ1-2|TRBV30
TGTGCCTGGAGTGTTTCGGGCGACAGGGGCGGCTACACCTTC
CAWSVSGDRGGYTF
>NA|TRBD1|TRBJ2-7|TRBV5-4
TGTGCCAGCAGCTCGAAGACAGGGACCGACCGCTACGAGCAGTACTTC
CASSSKTGTDRYEQYF
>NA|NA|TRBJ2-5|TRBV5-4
TGTGCCAGCAGCTTGGCCTGGCAGTCGACCCAGTACTTC
CASSLAWQSTQYF
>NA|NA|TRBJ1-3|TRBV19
TGTGCCAGTAGACGGAGCTCTGGAAACACCATATATTTT
CASRRSSGNTIYF
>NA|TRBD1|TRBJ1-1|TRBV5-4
TGTGCCAGCAGCGCTCAGGGGGCGATGAACACTGAAGCTTTCTTT
CASSAQGAMNTEAFF
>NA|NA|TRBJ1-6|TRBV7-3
TGTGCCAGCAGCCTCGGACAGAACGAATCACCCCTCCACTTT
CASSLGQNESPLHF
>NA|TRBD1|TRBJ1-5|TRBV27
TGTGCCAGCAGTTTATGGGGGGACAGCGCCACTAATCAGCCCCAGCATTTT
CASSLWGDSATNQPQHF
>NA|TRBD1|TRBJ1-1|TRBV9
TGTGCCAGCAGCGCGGGACAGACTAATATGAACACTGAAGCTTTCTTT
CASSAGQTNMNTEAFF
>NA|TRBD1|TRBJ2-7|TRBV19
TGTGCCAGTAGTTGGGGGACAGGGCCCTACGAGCAGTACTTC
CASSWGTGPYEQYF
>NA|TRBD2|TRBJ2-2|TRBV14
TGTGCCAGCAGCCGGGGACTAGCGGGAACGGGCACCGGGGAGCTGTTTTTT
CASSRGLAGTGTGELFF
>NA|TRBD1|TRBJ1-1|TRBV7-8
TGTGCCAGCAGCAGGTATCGACAGGGCTCTGAAGCTTTCTTT
CASSRYRQGSEAFF
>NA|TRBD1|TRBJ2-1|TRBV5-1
TGCGCCAGCGGGTCCGGGACAGACCCGTACAATGAGCAGTTCTTC
CASGSGTDPYNEQFF